Below, 31 T cell receptor beta chains from the same sample are listed, as sequenced in a study of blood T cell repertoires in COVID-19. Only in-frame clones appear in the TCRdb table, and some are missing; sequencing was by immunoSEQ multiplex PCR. The data hold around 71,000 clones, with roughly 80% observed a single time. Input material: peripheral blood. All receptors derive from a man between 65 and 80 years old with acute or convalescent COVID-19.

The rearrangement joins TRBV5-1 to TRBJ2-7; TRBD2 might be the D (6 bases). Trimming took 4 bases from V and 0 from J, leaving 11 bases between them. Germline loops: CDR1 SGHRS, CDR2 YFSETQ. This CDR3 spans 14 amino acids. CDR3 nucleotides: TGCGCCAGCAGCGTAGACGGGAGCTCCTACGAGCAGTACTTC. Translation gives CASSVDGSSYEQYF.

The chain combines TRBV27 with TRBJ2-3; 10 bases match TRBD2. V shed 4 bases and J 1 base; nucleotides not matched to a gene: 2. The CDR3 totals 15 residues. In germline, CDR1 is MNHEY, CDR2 SMNVEV (reference sequence). CDR3 sequence (DNA): TGTGCCAGCAGTTACCTAGCGGGAGGCACAGATACGCAGTATTTT. Translated: CASSYLAGGTDTQYF.

The chain is built from TRBV5-5 and TRBJ2-1; TRBD1 matches 7 bases. Trimming removed 5 bases from V and 2 bases from J; junction bases left unmatched: 7. The CDR3 sequence is 15 residues long. Germline CDR1 is SGHKS and CDR2 is YYEKEE (reference sequence). CDR3 protein: CASSYRDSTYNEQFF. In nucleotides, the CDR3 is TGTGCCAGCAGTTACCGGGACAGCACCTACAATGAGCAGTTCTTC.

This clone appeared once. Its ends do not fully match the called genes, so a read error is possible. V is TRBV27 and J is TRBJ1-5; D is undetermined. The CDR3 extends over 15 amino acids. Germline CDR1 and CDR2: MNHEY and SMNVEV (reference sequence). The CDR3 nucleotides read TGTGCCAGCAGTTCCGCCGCCCATAGCGATCAGCCCCAGCATTTT. Translating gives CASSSAAHSDQPQHF.

This chain connects TRBV28 to TRBJ1-2; D may be TRBD1 (5 bases). Trimming shortened V by 4 bases and J by 8 bases, and 8 bases separated the two germline ends. CDR1 and CDR2 (germline): MDHEN, SYDVKM. This CDR3 comprises 11 residues. Here the CDR3 reads CASSSGIGYTF. Here the CDR3 DNA reads TGTGCCAGCAGTTCAGGGATCGGCTACACCTTC.

This clone is a singleton in its sample. The chain joins TRBV4-1 to TRBJ2-5, with a tentative D call TRBD2 (5 bases). Germline lookup yields CDR1 MGHRA and CDR2 YSYEKL. The CDR3 is 15 residues long. Trimming shortened V by 0 bases and J by 4 bases, and 12 bases separated the two germline ends. CDR3 residues: CASSQDHEAGETQYF. The CDR3 bases are TGCGCCAGCAGCCAAGATCACGAGGCGGGAGAGACCCAGTACTTC.

The CDR3 nucleotides read TGTGCCAGCAGCTGGACACGTGAGGCAAACTATGGCTACACCTTC. Protein: CASSWTREANYGYTF. V gene TRBV7-2 combines with J gene TRBJ1-2, with D tentatively TRBD1 (5 bases). The CDR3 covers 15 residues. Trimming took off 4 bases at V and 2 bases at J, with 14 bases between the two ends. CDR1 and CDR2 from the germline V gene are SGHTA and FQGNSA.

This chain links TRBV3-1 (or the pseudogene TRBV3-2) with TRBJ2-2, with 10 bases aligning to TRBD2. The CDR3 is made up of 17 amino acids. Trimming at V came to 0 bases and at J to 7 bases, leaving 8 bases not matched to a gene. Germline V gene lookup returns CDR1 LGHDT and CDR2 YNNKEL (reference sequence). The CDR3 DNA follows: TGTGCCAGCAGCCAAGATTGGGCTAGCGGGAGAAACGGGGAGCTGTTTTTT. Translating gives CASSQDWASGRNGELFF.

This clone appeared a single time. The V and J genes are TRBV5-1 and TRBJ2-5; weak D call: TRBD2 (5 bases). The CDR3 is 13 amino acids. Germline V gene lookup returns CDR1 SGHRS and CDR2 YFSETQ. The germline V and J ends were trimmed by 2 bases and 6 bases, with 11 bases remaining between them. CDR3 coding DNA: TGCGCCAGCAGCTTATCAGAGGGTCAGACCCAGTACTTC. Encoded protein: CASSLSEGQTQYF.

CDR3 in amino acids: CATTGGGNTEAFF. CDR3 DNA sequence: TGTGCCACTACAGGGGGCGGGAACACTGAAGCTTTCTTT. The chain employs TRBV19 and TRBJ1-1; 9 bases are a match to TRBD1. The CDR3 is 13 residues long. With 10 bases clipped from V and 1 base from J, the junction kept 4 bases outside the gene matches. The germline gives CDR1 LNHDA, CDR2 SQIVND (reference sequence).

V and J are TRBV20-1 and TRBJ2-7; 9 bases are shared with TRBD2. Trimming removed 3 bases from V and 7 bases from J; junction bases left unmatched: 13. The CDR3 runs 15 residues. Germline values: CDR1 DFQATT, CDR2 SNEGSKA (reference sequence). CDR3 protein: CSASLLAGFLAEQYF. The CDR3 nucleotides are TGCAGTGCTAGTCTTCTAGCGGGATTTCTCGCGGAGCAGTACTTC.

The CDR3 region is CATSRAAASTDTQYF. The CDR3, as DNA: TGTGCCACCAGCAGGGCGGCGGCGAGCACAGATACGCAGTATTTT. The rearrangement uses TRBV15 and TRBJ2-3; D gene uncertain. V gave up 3 bases and J gave up 0 bases, with 10 bases separating them. The CDR3 runs to 15 residues. CDR1 LNHNV and CDR2 YYDKDF come from the germline V gene (reference sequence).

V and J are TRBV19 and TRBJ1-4; maybe TRBD1 (6 bases). The ends were cut back, 4 bases at V and 7 bases at J, with 10 bases in the middle. The CDR3 extends over 13 amino acids. The germline V gene has CDR1 LNHDA and CDR2 SQIVND (reference sequence). CDR3 region: CASSRTVGEKLFF. The CDR3 DNA reads as TGTGCCAGTAGTAGGACAGTCGGTGAAAAACTGTTTTTT.

The rearrangement links TRBV4-1 to TRBJ2-3, with D perhaps TRBD2 (6 bases). V dropped 0 bases and J dropped 1 base, with 8 bases sitting between them. This CDR3 contains 15 residues. CDR1 and CDR2 (germline): MGHRA, YSYEKL. CDR3 nucleotide sequence: TGCGCCAGCAGCCAAGAGGCGGGACGCACAGATACGCAGTATTTT. Its protein is CASSQEAGRTDTQYF.

The rearrangement uses TRBV3-1 (or the pseudogene TRBV3-2) and TRBJ2-1; D is possibly TRBD1 (6 bases). From germline, CDR1 is LGHDT and CDR2 YNNKEL (reference sequence). The CDR3 is 15 residues long. The V gene lost 4 bases and the J gene lost 3 bases, with 13 bases spanning the gap. The CDR3 nucleotides are TGTGCCAGCAGCCGGGGGCCGACCCACTACAATGAGCAGTTCTTC. Translating gives CASSRGPTHYNEQFF.

The CDR3 DNA sequence: TGTGCCAGCAGCTTGGTAACGGGAGGTATTGAATACACCGGGGAGCTGTTTTTT. As protein: CASSLVTGGIEYTGELFF. The chain recombines TRBV5-4 with TRBJ2-2, with 7 positions matching TRBD2. There are 18 residues in the CDR3. Trimming removed 0 bases from V and 3 bases from J; junction bases left unmatched: 11. The germline V gene has CDR1 SGHNT and CDR2 YYREEE (reference sequence). Full variable domain (missing parts from reference TRBV5-4 and TRBJ2-2): ETGVTQSPTHLIKTRGQQVTLRCSSQSGHNTVSWYQQALGQGPQFIFQYYREEENGRGNFPPRFSGLQFPNYSSELNVNALELDDSALYLCASSLVTGGIEYTGELFFGEGSRLTVL.

The chain joins TRBV19 to TRBJ2-3; D unresolved. The CDR3 covers 15 residues. V shed 3 bases and J shed 4 bases, with 14 bases lying between them. CDR1 LNHDA and CDR2 SQIVND come from the germline V gene (reference sequence). The CDR3 here is CASSMPGRVSDTQYF. As DNA, the CDR3 is TGTGCCAGTAGTATGCCAGGAAGAGTTTCAGATACGCAGTATTTT. The variable domain in full, completed from reference TRBV19 and TRBJ2-3, reads DGGITQSPKYLFRKEGQNVTLSCEQNLNHDAMYWYRQDPGQGLRLIYYSQIVNDFQKGDIAEGYSVSREKKESFPLTVTSAQKNPTAFYLCASSMPGRVSDTQYFGPGTRLTVL.

CDR3 nucleotides: TGTGCCAGCAGCTCCTTGCGGGGGGGCAGGGGAAACACCATATATTTT. Amino acid sequence: CASSSLRGGRGNTIYF. The chain recombines TRBV5-4 with TRBJ1-3, with a weak D call TRBD1 (6 bases). The V end was cut by 3 bases, the J end by 4 bases, with 17 bases between. Germline V gene sequence: CDR1 SGHNT, CDR2 YYREEE (reference sequence). This CDR3 is built from 16 residues.

The chain is built from TRBV28 and TRBJ1-2; a weak D match, TRBD1 (5 bases). The CDR3 has 14 residues. CDR1 and CDR2 from the germline V gene are MDHEN and SYDVKM. The ends were cut back, 7 bases at V and 3 bases at J, with 15 bases in the middle. The CDR3 is CASIGGGNYYGYTF. DNA for the CDR3: TGTGCCAGCATTGGGGGGGGGAACTACTATGGCTACACCTTC.

The count of this clone is one. The V call is TRBV13, the J call TRBJ2-7; D is possibly TRBD1 (6 bases). Germline-derived CDR1 and CDR2 are PRHDT and FYEKMQ (reference sequence). V was shortened by 11 bases and J by 0 bases, with 17 bases between the two germline ends. The CDR3 is 14 amino acids. The CDR3 is CAGYGQSGSYEQYF. The DNA for the CDR3 is TGTGCCGGTTACGGACAGTCAGGCTCCTACGAGCAGTACTTC.

The genes are TRBV28 and TRBJ2-2; 9 positions agree with TRBD2. CDR3 length equals 17 residues. CDR1 and CDR2 from the germline V gene are MDHEN and SYDVKM. Unmatched junction bases numbered 8, after V lost 5 bases and J lost 1 base. CDR3 bases: TGTGCCAGCAGTCCCCTTTTAGCGGGAGTGAACACCGGGGAGCTGTTTTTT. It specifies CASSPLLAGVNTGELFF.

This clone was seen a single time. This CDR3 reads CASSLRTGGSTEAFF. The CDR3 nucleotides are TGTGCCAGCAGCTTAAGGACAGGGGGGAGCACTGAAGCTTTCTTT. The chain uses TRBV7-9 and TRBJ1-1, with TRBD1 identical over 10 bases. This CDR3 region has 15 residues. Germline CDR1 SEHNR, CDR2 FQNEAQ (reference sequence). V was clipped by 2 bases and J by 4 bases; unmatched bases: 4.

The genes are TRBV30 and TRBJ2-2, with D tentatively TRBD1 (5 bases). This CDR3 has 14 residues. The germline CDR1 and CDR2 sequences are GTSNPN and SVGIG (reference sequence). Trimming removed 4 bases from V and 5 bases from J, with 14 bases in between. The CDR3 nucleotides read TGTGCCTGGACGGAAGGGGTGATGACCGGGGAGCTGTTTTTT. It codes for CAWTEGVMTGELFF.

This clone was counted between two and nine times. The chain uses TRBV5-1 and TRBJ1-2; no definite D call. V was cut by 4 bases and J by 6 bases, with 13 bases left in between. CDR1 is SGHRS and CDR2 is YFSETQ in the germline V gene. This CDR3 is 13 amino acids long. The CDR3 is CASSPEAVDGYTF. The DNA for the CDR3 is TGCGCCAGCAGCCCGGAGGCGGTGGATGGCTACACCTTC.

The J gene is TRBJ2-7, the V gene TRBV5-8; 7 nucleotides line up with TRBD2. CDR1 is SGHTS and CDR2 is YDEGEE in the germline V gene. The V segment lost 7 bases and the J segment 4 bases; nucleotides outside the gene matches: 14. CDR3 length equals 15 residues. CDR3 sequence: CASWGQRDGTYEQYF. Here the CDR3 DNA reads TGTGCCAGCTGGGGCCAGCGGGATGGTACGTACGAGCAGTACTTC.

The rearrangement uses TRBV6-7 and TRBJ1-1; possible D gene TRBD1, 6 bases. TRBV6-7 qualifies as an ORF whose function is uncertain. Deletions cut 2 bases from V and 2 bases from J, with 21 bases between. The CDR3 has 18 amino acids. In nucleotides, the CDR3 is TGTGCCAGCAGTTACCTCTGGCAGGTCACCAGGGGTAACACTGAAGCTTTCTTT. It translates to CASSYLWQVTRGNTEAFF.

This clone has a single count. The chain uses TRBV11-2 and TRBJ1-1; tentatively, D is TRBD1 (6 bases). The CDR3 contains 15 residues. Trimming took 7 bases from V and 1 from J, leaving 16 bases between them. Germline V gene lookup returns CDR1 SGHAT and CDR2 FQNNGV. CDR3 amino acids: CASTPRGAANTEAFF. CDR3 DNA sequence: TGTGCCAGCACCCCCCGGGGGGCTGCGAACACTGAAGCTTTCTTT.

This sequence joins TRBV19 and TRBJ2-7, with D possibly matching TRBD2 (5 bases). In germline, CDR1 is LNHDA, CDR2 SQIVND (reference sequence). With 6 bases removed from V and 0 bases from J, the gap between germline ends came to 15 bases. This CDR3 is 15 amino acids long. The CDR3 region is CASRSTRGGSYEQYF. The CDR3 DNA reads TGTGCCAGTAGGAGTACTCGCGGAGGCTCCTACGAGCAGTACTTC.

This clone showed up just a few times. The chain is built from TRBV2 and TRBJ2-3, with 9 bases fitting TRBD1. V lost 8 bases to trimming and J lost 0 bases; unmatched junction nucleotides: 3. Germline lookup yields CDR1 SNHLY and CDR2 FYNNEI. This CDR3 spans 14 amino acids. The CDR3 coding sequence is TGTGCCAGCCGGGACAGGGTCAGCACAGATACGCAGTATTTT. Residues: CASRDRVSTDTQYF.

This clone has only a few counts. V usage is TRBV7-8 and J usage is TRBJ2-1; D might be TRBD1 (5 bases). The germline V gene has CDR1 SGHVS and CDR2 FQNEAQ. V lost 5 bases, J lost 8 bases, and 22 bases lay in between. This CDR3 spans 16 amino acids. CDR3 DNA: TGTGCCAGCAGCCAGACAGTGTCGACTCCCTCACATGAGCAGTTCTTC. Amino acid sequence: CASSQTVSTPSHEQFF.

V and J are TRBV28 and TRBJ1-1; D is unclear. This CDR3 spans 12 amino acids. Germline assignment: CDR1 MDHEN and CDR2 SYDVKM. Trimming removed 2 bases from V and 8 bases from J, with 9 bases in between. Here the CDR3 reads CASSLRQVEAFF. In DNA, the CDR3 is TGTGCCAGCAGTTTAAGGCAGGTGGAAGCTTTCTTT.